This TCR beta chain was obtained from a study of siplizumab effects on memory and regulatory T cells (dated by TCRdb to about 2019). Study-level background: The effect of the anti-CD2 antibody siplizumab on alloreactive T-cell subsets was examined in allogeneic mixed lymphocyte reactions constructed from human PBMCs.

Receptors were amplified or captured by the immunoSEQ multiplex PCR assay. Some 1.1 x 10^5 TCR templates per sample were assayed on the deep sequencing platform. Genomic DNA extracted from sorted T cells was used for TCRbeta CDR3 sequencing. Turning to the authors' computational methods: The R programming language was used for clonal analysis of the TCRbeta CDR3 data. Unstimulated samples were compared with post-reaction CFSE-low samples to define alloreactive CD4+ and CD8+ clones. Regulatory or non-regulatory origin was assigned to alloreactive CD4+ clones by matching of sequences to sorted unstimulated Treg and non-Treg repertoires. Drawn from immuneACCESS, this table holds only the in-frame rearrangements with V and J called that TCRdb kept. Clones are partly lost; checked studies trace under half to an unresolved V gene and leave the rest unexplained. V and J calls and clone size are as listed in that table; D and trimming were resolved from the DNA. Counted in this sample were about 69,000 clones; 88% of them appeared once. The ten largest clones represent under 2% of the sample.

This clone has just a few counts. Which antigen it targets is not known. One end of the junction varies from germline; a read error may be responsible. Study-wide findings and limitations: The cumulative frequency of alloreactive sequences traceable to unstimulated CD4+ memory T cells was significantly reduced by siplizumab. Sequences below about 10^-5 frequency were poorly captured, so only a minor fraction of alloreactive clones could be mapped to unstimulated subsets. A naive or memory phenotype could not be assigned to roughly 75-97% of proliferating CD4+ or CD8+ clones. In reactions with siplizumab, an average of approximately 70% of mappable alloreactive CD4+ clones were Treg-derived, compared with about 27% in control reactions. Greater diversity appeared to be present in unstimulated naive T cells than in memory T cells, and a substantial contribution to the alloresponse seemed to be made by naive cells. The suppressive function of proliferating Tregs from siplizumab cultures was not functionally confirmed.

Sorted unstimulated T cells, along with proliferating T cells recovered from mixed lymphocyte reactions, underwent TCRbeta CDR3 sequencing. Fresh whole blood from more than 9 HLA-typed healthy donors served as the source for isolating PBMCs. To map where alloreactive clones came from, CD4+ regulatory T cells in the unstimulated state were FACS-sorted. The CDR3 has 11 amino acids, counting the end cysteine and phenylalanine. Just CDR3 DNA is preserved here, 33 bases in frame from base 1. CDR1 and CDR2, per the germline V gene (reference sequence), are DFQATT and SNEGSKA. The sequence derives from a human donor in good health. The chain is assembled from TRBV20-1 and TRBJ1-1, with a tentative D gene TRBD1 over 5 matching bases. Sequenced material: Tregs sorted from blood. At the DNA level, the sequence is TGCAGCGCTACCGGGGGACCTCTGGCTTTCTTT. This yields the protein CSATGGPLAFF.